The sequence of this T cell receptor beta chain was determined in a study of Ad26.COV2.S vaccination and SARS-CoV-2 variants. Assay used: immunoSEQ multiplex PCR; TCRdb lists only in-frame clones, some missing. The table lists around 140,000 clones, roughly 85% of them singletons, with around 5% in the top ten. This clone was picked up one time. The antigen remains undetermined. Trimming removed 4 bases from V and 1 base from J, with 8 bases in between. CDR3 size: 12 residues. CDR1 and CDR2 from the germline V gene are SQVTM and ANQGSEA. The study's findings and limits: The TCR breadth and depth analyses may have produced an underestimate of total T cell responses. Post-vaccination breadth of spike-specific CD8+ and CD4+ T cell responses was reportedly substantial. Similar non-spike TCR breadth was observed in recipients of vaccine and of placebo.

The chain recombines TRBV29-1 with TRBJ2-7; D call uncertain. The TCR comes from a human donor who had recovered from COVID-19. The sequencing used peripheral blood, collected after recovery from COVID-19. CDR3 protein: CSVGQSSYEQYF. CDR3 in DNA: TGCAGCGTTGGGCAGTCTTCCTACGAGCAGTACTTC.